Each of the 32 T cell receptor beta chains below was sequenced from the same sample in a study of metastatic and nonmetastatic thyroid tumors. Patients were all untreated before their thyroid surgery. TCRdb ran MiXCR on the PCR reads. Among approximately 26,000 clones, 25% to 30% were seen once, and the ten largest hold less than 7.5%. Sequenced material: blood. The origin of the receptors is a female donor with papillary thyroid cancer or a benign thyroid nodule (not recorded which). Some clones in this sample may be carry-over from other donors' samples.

The gene calls are TRBV11-1 and TRBJ2-3, with TRBD2 matching 7 bases. CDR1 is SGHAT and CDR2 is FQDESV in the germline V gene (reference sequence). V shed 3 bases, J shed 6 bases, and the junction held 18 bases outside the gene matches. There are 18 residues in the CDR3. This CDR3 is CASSFGSSGRKGVDTQYF. CDR3 coding DNA: TGTGCCAGCAGCTTTGGGTCTAGCGGAAGGAAAGGTGTGGATACGCAGTATTTT.

This clone appeared many times. The chain carries TRBV12-3 or TRBV12-4 and TRBJ2-1; D unclear. CDR3 size: 15 residues. Trimming removed 6 bases at V and 0 bases at J, with 12 bases between. The CDR3 sequence: CASSRNWASYNEQFF. As DNA, the CDR3 is TGTGCCAGCAGCCGTAACTGGGCCTCCTACAATGAGCAGTTCTTC.

This chain connects TRBV6-1 to TRBJ1-2; D call uncertain. V lost 3 bases, J lost 5 bases, and 4 bases lay in between. The germline gives CDR1 MNHNS, CDR2 SASEGT. The CDR3 sequence is 11 residues long. DNA for the CDR3: TGTGCCAGCAGTGACAGTTATGGCTACACCTTC. This sequence encodes CASSDSYGYTF.

The CDR3 DNA follows: TGTGCCAGCAGACATACGCAGGGCTCCACGTACAATGAGCAGTTCTTC. As protein: CASRHTQGSTYNEQFF. The chain uses TRBV11-3 and TRBJ2-1, with a possible D match to TRBD1 (5 bases). Trimming removed 6 bases from V and 4 bases from J, with 19 bases in between. This CDR3 is built from 16 residues. CDR1 and CDR2 (germline): SGHNT, YENEEA.

The genes are TRBV2 and TRBJ2-1; 8 nucleotides agree with TRBD2. The CDR3 is made up of 15 amino acids. Germline CDR1 is SNHLY and CDR2 is FYNNEI. Germline trimming cut 2 bases from V and 8 bases from J; bases unmatched to any gene: 8. The CDR3 loop reads CASSESGSTVDEQFF. The CDR3 region has the DNA TGTGCCAGCAGTGAAAGCGGGAGTACGGTCGATGAGCAGTTCTTC. Supplemented by reference TRBV2 and TRBJ2-1, the full variable domain reads EPEVTQTPSHQVTQMGQEVILRCVPISNHLYFYWYRQILGQKVEFLVSFYNNEISEKSEIFDDQFSVERPDGSNFTLKIRSTKLEDSAMYFCASSESGSTVDEQFFGPGTRLTVL.

This clone was seen repeatedly, ten times or more. The chain recombines TRBV7-2 with TRBJ2-5; the D gene could be TRBD1 or TRBD2 (5 bases each). The CDR3 contains 15 residues. Germline CDR1 and CDR2: SGHTA and FQGNSA. V was shortened by 2 bases and J by 2 bases, with 12 bases between the two germline ends. The CDR3 region is CASSLMQGAQETQYF. In DNA form, the CDR3 reads TGTGCCAGCAGCTTAATGCAGGGAGCTCAAGAGACCCAGTACTTC.

The rearrangement joins TRBV7-9 to TRBJ2-7; D is possibly TRBD1 or TRBD2 (6 bases each). Per germline, CDR1 SEHNR and CDR2 FQNEAQ (reference sequence). This CDR3 spans 12 amino acids. Trimming removed 6 bases from V and 6 bases from J, with 12 bases in between. CDR3 in amino acids: CASRGRGGEQYF. The DNA for the CDR3 is TGTGCCAGCAGGGGCAGGGGAGGCGAGCAGTACTTC.

This clone has just a few counts. The J gene is TRBJ1-1, the V gene TRBV6-2 or TRBV6-3; D is uncertain. Trimming took off 4 bases at V and 5 bases at J, with 11 bases between the two ends. The length of the CDR3 is 13 residues. Looked up from germline, CDR1 is MNHEY and CDR2 is SVGEGT. CDR3 nucleotide sequence: TGTGCCAGCAGTTTACTGTACACGACTGAAGCTTTCTTT. Translation: CASSLLYTTEAFF.

The gene calls are TRBV7-2 and TRBJ2-5; no firm D call. V lost 1 base, J lost 5 bases, and 2 bases lay in between. This CDR3 contains 11 residues. CDR1 is SGHTA, CDR2 FQGNSA, per germline. The chain's CDR3 is CASSLVETQYF. In nucleotides, the CDR3 is TGTGCCAGCAGCTTAGTCGAGACCCAGTACTTC.

There are many counts of this clone. V and J are TRBV5-5 and TRBJ1-5; 7 bases are shared with TRBD1. The CDR3 sequence is 16 residues long. CDR1 is SGHKS, CDR2 YYEKEE, per germline (reference sequence). V was clipped by 4 bases and J by 3 bases; unmatched bases: 10. The CDR3 reads CASSEDRQGPNQPQHF. In nucleotides, the CDR3 is TGTGCCAGCAGCGAGGATCGACAGGGCCCCAATCAGCCCCAGCATTTT.

This clone was detected many times. V gene TRBV6-4 combines with J gene TRBJ2-7; 9 bases fit TRBD1. The V and J ends lost 8 bases and 5 bases, in that order; junction bases with no gene match: 28. The CDR3 covers 20 residues. Germline loops: CDR1 MRHNA, CDR2 SNTAGT. In DNA, the CDR3 is TGTGCCAGCTCCCGAGCCCCGGGACAGGGTCTTTATTTTTCTGTCCACGAGCAGTACGTC. Protein: CASSRAPGQGLYFSVHEQYV.

This clone was seen many times. A much larger clone differs by one base, so this may be a read error. This chain uses TRBV7-2 with TRBJ1-1; D remains ambiguous. With 5 bases removed from V and 4 bases from J, the gap between germline ends came to 14 bases. Germline V CDR1 and CDR2: SGHTA, FQGNSA. The CDR3 length is 14 residues. This chain's CDR3 is CASSPHAVSTEAFF. Written as DNA, the CDR3 is TGTGCCAGCAGCCCCCATGCGGTGAGCACTGAAGCTTTCTTT.

V gene TRBV6-1 combines with J gene TRBJ2-1; D perhaps matches TRBD1 (6 bases). Deletions cut 5 bases from V and 0 bases from J, with 8 bases between. The CDR3 is made up of 14 amino acids. Germline V gene lookup returns CDR1 MNHNS and CDR2 SASEGT. The CDR3 DNA follows: TGTGCCAGCAGTACAGGGAGCTCCTACAATGAGCAGTTCTTC. Amino acid sequence: CASSTGSSYNEQFF.

Judged by abundance, this clone is medium-sized. V usage is TRBV6-1 and J usage is TRBJ1-1; no clear D gene. Trimming cost V 3 bases and J 4 bases, with 12 bases left between them. CDR1 MNHNS and CDR2 SASEGT come from the germline V gene. The CDR3 covers 14 residues. The CDR3 loop reads CASSETGRATEAFF. CDR3 nucleotide sequence: TGTGCCAGCAGTGAGACGGGAAGGGCCACTGAAGCTTTCTTT.

This clone has at least ten counts. This chain connects TRBV29-1 to TRBJ2-3; TRBD1 aligns across 7 bases. The CDR3 spans 13 residues. Germline CDR1 and CDR2: SQVTM and ANQGSEA. This chain's CDR3 is CTGRDRSTDTQYF. CDR3 nucleotide sequence: TGCACCGGCCGGGACAGATCCACAGATACGCAGTATTTT.

This clone was picked up many times. The chain links TRBV20-1 to TRBJ2-7; D gene unclear. CDR1 DFQATT and CDR2 SNEGSKA come from the germline V gene (reference sequence). This CDR3 contains 14 residues. Between the trimmed V and J ends, which lost 2 bases and 5 bases, there was a span of 16 bases. CDR3 DNA sequence: TGCAGTGCTAGATTGCTGGGCAGAGGAGACGAGCAGTACTTC. This translates into CSARLLGRGDEQYF.

In its sample, this clone was seen many times. J is TRBJ2-1 and V is TRBV9, with D perhaps being TRBD1 or TRBD2 (6 bases each). CDR1 is SGDLS and CDR2 is YYNGEE in the germline V gene. Trimming shortened V by 2 bases and J by 10 bases, and 13 bases separated the two germline ends. This CDR3 is 13 amino acids long. The CDR3 spells CASSVNTGREQFF. DNA for the CDR3: TGTGCCAGCAGCGTCAACACAGGGAGGGAGCAGTTCTTC.

This clone appeared a few times. The gene calls are TRBV28 and TRBJ2-7; 7 bases map to TRBD2. The germline V gene has CDR1 MDHEN and CDR2 SYDVKM. CDR3 length: 12 residues. The CDR3 DNA reads as TGTTCCATCATAAGCGGGAAGGTCGAGCAGTACTTC. It yields the protein CSIISGKVEQYF.

The table lists this clone with many counts. V is TRBV18 and J is TRBJ2-7; unclear D gene. The V end lost 0 bases, the J end lost 3 bases, and 6 bases lay between the germline ends. CDR1 KGHSH and CDR2 LQKENI come from the germline V gene. The CDR3 loop spans 13 amino acids. This chain's CDR3 is CASSPPGIYEQYF. As DNA, the CDR3 is TGTGCCAGCTCACCACCGGGAATCTACGAGCAGTACTTC.

This clone is judged medium-sized. V and J are TRBV6-1 and TRBJ2-7; TRBD2 matches at 7 bases. This CDR3 region has 14 residues. V was clipped by 1 base and J by 0 bases; unmatched bases: 0. Germline V gene sequence: CDR1 MNHNS, CDR2 SASEGT. CDR3 nucleotides: TGTGCCAGCAGTGAAGGGACTAGCTCCTACGAGCAGTACTTC. Translated: CASSEGTSSYEQYF.

This clone was picked up many times. The chain has TRBV29-1 and TRBJ2-7, with 11 bases lining up with TRBD2. Germline V lookup: CDR1 SQVTM, CDR2 ANQGSEA. The CDR3 sequence is 14 residues long. Trimming removed 6 bases from V and 2 bases from J; junction bases left unmatched: 6. CDR3 in DNA: TGCAGCGTAGAACTAGCGGGAGTCCCCTACGAGCAGTACTTC. Its translation: CSVELAGVPYEQYF.

By share, this clone ranks as medium-sized (0.01 to 0.1%). This chain connects TRBV20-1 to TRBJ1-5, with D unresolved. V was cut by 3 bases and J by 7 bases, with 10 bases left in between. Per germline, CDR1 DFQATT and CDR2 SNEGSKA (reference sequence). This CDR3 spans 12 amino acids. The CDR3, as DNA: TGCAGTGCTAGTAGGGCAGACCAGCCCCAGCATTTT. Translation gives CSASRADQPQHF.

In regard to this clone: At one of its ends the junction is not consistent with the germline gene, which may arise from a read error. The rearrangement links TRBV11-1 to TRBJ1-4, with 7 bases identical to TRBD1. The CDR3 contains 18 residues. Per the germline V gene, CDR1 is SGHAT and CDR2 is FQDESV (reference sequence). The CDR3: CASSPLMVETGRSEKLFF. CDR3 nucleotide sequence: TGTGCCAGTAGCCCTCTTATGGTGGAGACAGGGCGCAGTGAAAAACTTTTTTTT.

J is TRBJ2-7 and V is TRBV15; D call uncertain. Trimming took 0 bases from V and 3 from J, leaving 9 bases between them. Germline CDR1 reads LNHNV; CDR2 reads YYDKDF (reference sequence). The CDR3 is made up of 14 amino acids. The CDR3 reads CATSRDPDGYEQYF. The CDR3 DNA follows: TGTGCCACCAGCAGAGATCCGGACGGCTACGAGCAGTACTTC.

The chain carries TRBV20-1 and TRBJ2-3; the D gene is possibly TRBD2 (6 bases). This CDR3 contains 10 residues. Germline CDR1 DFQATT, CDR2 SNEGSKA (reference sequence). Trimming pared 5 bases from V and 6 bases from J, leaving 6 bases between. CDR3 sequence reads: CSAREDTQYF. The CDR3 coding sequence is TGCAGTGCTCGGGAGGATACGCAGTATTTT.

In its sample, this clone was seen a few times. With a much larger clone just one base away, this may be a read error. The chain combines TRBV7-3 with TRBJ1-1; a possible D gene is TRBD1 (6 bases). CDR1 is SGHTA and CDR2 is FQGTGA in the germline V gene. The length of the CDR3 is 14 residues. CDR3 loop: CASSPTGGGTESFF. The CDR3 nucleotides read TGTGCCAGCAGCCCGACGGGGGGGGGCACTGAATCTTTCTTT.

This sequence joins TRBV10-3 and TRBJ2-1, with a weak D call TRBD2 (6 bases). Germline CDR1 ENHRY, CDR2 SYGVKD. This CDR3 comprises 15 residues. V was shortened by 1 base and J by 7 bases, with 14 bases between the two germline ends. Here the CDR3 DNA reads TGTGCCATCAGTGAGTTGGAGGGGAGCGGGAATGAGCAGTTCTTC. Residues: CAISELEGSGNEQFF.

This clone was counted many times. The chain couples TRBV15 to TRBJ1-2; TRBD1 agrees at 9 bases. CDR1 and CDR2 (germline): LNHNV, YYDKDF (reference sequence). V was clipped by 2 bases and J by 6 bases; unmatched bases: 7. The CDR3 spans 15 residues. The chain's CDR3 is CATSRPRDREHGYTF. The CDR3 nucleotides read TGTGCCACCAGCAGACCCCGGGACAGGGAGCATGGCTACACCTTC.

This clone has ten or more counts. Possible read error: a much larger clone is one base away. The chain joins TRBV19 to TRBJ2-1; D gene uncertain. The V end lost 4 bases, the J end lost 5 bases, and 6 bases lay between the germline ends. Germline V gene lookup returns CDR1 LNHDA and CDR2 SQIVND (reference sequence). This CDR3 region has 12 residues. The CDR3 protein is CASSREHNEQFF. The DNA for the CDR3 is TGTGCCAGTAGTAGGGAACACAATGAGCAGTTCTTC. The full variable domain, with the rest looked up from reference TRBV19 and TRBJ2-1, is DGGITQSPKYLFRKEGQNVTLSCEQNLNHDAMYWYRQDPGQGLRLIYYSQIVNDFQKGDIAEGYSVSREKKESFPLTVTSAQKNPTAFYLCASSREHNEQFFGPGTRLTVL.

The sample holds a few counts of this clone. The chain links TRBV28 to TRBJ1-3; D gene unclear. The germline gives CDR1 MDHEN, CDR2 SYDVKM. This CDR3 is built from 13 residues. V was cut by 2 bases and J by 4 bases, with 6 bases left in between. The CDR3: CASSLDNGNTIYF. The CDR3 DNA reads as TGTGCCAGCAGTTTAGACAACGGAAACACCATATATTTT.

The chain links TRBV11-3 to TRBJ1-6; D is undetermined. Looked up from germline, CDR1 is SGHNT and CDR2 is YENEEA. CDR3 length equals 12 residues. V gave up 3 bases and J gave up 10 bases, with 7 bases separating them. The CDR3 sequence: CASSFGASPLHF. CDR3 in DNA: TGTGCCAGCAGCTTCGGAGCCTCACCCCTCCACTTT. The full variable domain, with the rest looked up from reference TRBV11-3 and TRBJ1-6, is EAGVVQSPRYKIIEKKQPVAFWCNPISGHNTLYWYLQNLGQGPELLIRYENEEAVDDSQLPKDRFSAERLKGVDSTLKIQPAELGDSAVYLCASSFGASPLHFGNGTRLTVT.

This clone appeared many times. V is TRBV20-1 and J is TRBJ1-5; TRBD1 aligns across 8 bases. This CDR3 comprises 12 residues. The V gene's germline CDR1 is DFQATT and CDR2 SNEGSKA (reference sequence). V was clipped by 5 bases and J by 6 bases; unmatched bases: 3. CDR3 in amino acids: CSAWTGSQPQHF. The DNA for the CDR3 is TGCAGTGCTTGGACAGGGTCTCAGCCCCAGCATTTT.